This T cell receptor (beta chain) originates from a study of blood T cell repertoires in COVID-19 (dated by TCRdb to between 2020 and 2021). In the study overall: Collaborator samples came from the United States, Italy and Spain and covered acute and convalescent phases of COVID-19. The material from the prospective study consisted of cDNA or gDNA derived from T cells, B-cell-depleted T cells, or PBMCs. Deeply sampled blood TCRbeta repertoires from subjects exposed to, actively infected with, or recovered from COVID-19 were included in the dataset. The repertoires were made available in a free public database intended to serve as a resource for research on the immune response to SARS-CoV-2. Samples came from the ongoing ImmuneRACE study (first 160 participants) plus 1,254 subjects from 6 global collaborators. A de-identified subject ID, COVID-19 status, age in years and sex were almost always included in the sample metadata. HLA class I and class II types, where available, came from metadata supplied by the sample provider rather than from assay-based typing.

Results and caveats for the whole study, not just this receptor: How much clinical and demographic metadata was included differed by source and by participant, and the metadata was provided uncurated.

Regarding this clone: No cognate antigen has been identified for it. Nothing much larger sits one base from this clone, and base qualities are not available.

TCRbeta CDR3 regions were amplified from genomic DNA by means of the immunoSEQ Assay, a bias-controlled multiplex PCR. On the study's bioinformatics: The number of nucleated cells in each sample was estimated by amplification of reference gene primers within the assay. Sequence reads were collapsed and filtered to measure the absolute abundance of every unique TCRbeta CDR3 rearrangement. For each sample, productive Simpson clonality was calculated by taking the square root of Simpson's diversity index across productive rearrangements. TCRdb holds this immuneACCESS table with in-frame rearrangements only. Some clones are missing; in checked studies, unresolved V genes explain under half, and the rest has no known cause. Clonal size and the V and J genes are those of that table, whereas D and trimming came from the DNA. A total of some 250,000 clones appear in this sample, roughly four fifths of them only once. The top ten constitute 14% to 15% of the sample.

Enrolling through a virtual design, the prospective study's participants ranged in age from about 18 to 100 years and lived across roughly 24 United States geographic areas. In the prospective study, cohorts were assigned on the basis of participant-reported clinical history obtained from a screening survey and a study questionnaire. Recovered participants in ImmuneRACE Cohort 3 were defined as having two consecutive negative NP/OP PCR tests, clearance from a healthcare professional, or resolution of symptoms. Each participant in the prospective study had whole blood, serum and a nasopharyngeal or oropharyngeal swab collected by mobile phlebotomists. Additional blood draws and questionnaires over an approximately two-month period could optionally be provided by prospective study participants. Before DNA extraction, prospective study blood samples were shipped either frozen or at room temperature.

This TCR came from a man aged 40-50 years who had recovered from COVID-19. The sample consisted of PBMCs or T cells enriched from blood (not recorded which).

The sequenced DNA is TGTGCCAGCAGCTTGGTGGGTCAGGGGAGCACAGATACGCAGTATTTT. This gives the protein CASSLVGQGSTDTQYF. The chain joins TRBV5-5 to TRBJ2-3; the D region possibly corresponds to TRBD1 (6 bases align). The CDR3 numbers 16 residues from cysteine through phenylalanine. The retained sequence is limited to the CDR3, 48 bases, with the frame set at the first base. V lost 0 bases and J lost 0 bases; the stretch between them is 11 bases long. CDR1 and CDR2 are drawn from the germline V gene (reference sequence): SGHKS, YYEKEE.